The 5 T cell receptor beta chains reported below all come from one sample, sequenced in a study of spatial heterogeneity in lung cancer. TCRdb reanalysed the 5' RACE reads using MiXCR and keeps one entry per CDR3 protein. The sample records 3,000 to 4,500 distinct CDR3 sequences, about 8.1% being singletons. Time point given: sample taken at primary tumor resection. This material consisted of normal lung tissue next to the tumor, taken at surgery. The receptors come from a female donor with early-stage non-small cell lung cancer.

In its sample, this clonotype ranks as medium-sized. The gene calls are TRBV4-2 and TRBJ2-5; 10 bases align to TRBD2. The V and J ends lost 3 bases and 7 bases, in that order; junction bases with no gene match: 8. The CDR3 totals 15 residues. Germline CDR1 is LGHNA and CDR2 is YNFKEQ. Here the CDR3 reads CASSQTSGQGTTQYF. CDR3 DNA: TGTGCCAGCAGCCAGACTAGCGGGCAGGGAACGACCCAGTACTTC.

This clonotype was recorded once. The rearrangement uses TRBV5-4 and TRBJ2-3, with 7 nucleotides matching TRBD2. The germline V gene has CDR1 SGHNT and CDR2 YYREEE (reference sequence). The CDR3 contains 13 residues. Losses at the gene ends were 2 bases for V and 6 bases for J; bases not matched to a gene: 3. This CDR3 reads CASSFSGEDTQYF. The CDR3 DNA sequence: TGTGCCAGCAGCTTCAGCGGGGAGGATACGCAGTATTTT.

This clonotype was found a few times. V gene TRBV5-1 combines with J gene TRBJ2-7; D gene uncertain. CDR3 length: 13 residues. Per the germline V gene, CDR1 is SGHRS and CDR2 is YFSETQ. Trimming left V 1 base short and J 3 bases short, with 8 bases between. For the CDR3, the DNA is TGCGCCAGCAGCTTGTCGTTATTCTACGAGCAGTACTTC. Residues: CASSLSLFYEQYF.

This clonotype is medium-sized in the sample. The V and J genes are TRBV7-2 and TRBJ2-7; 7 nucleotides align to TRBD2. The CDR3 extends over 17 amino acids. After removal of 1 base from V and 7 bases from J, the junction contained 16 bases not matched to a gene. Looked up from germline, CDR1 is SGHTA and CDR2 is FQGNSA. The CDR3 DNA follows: TGTGCCAGCAGCTTAGTTGCGGGGCTCCCCTGGGGGGGAGAGCAGTACTTC. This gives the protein CASSLVAGLPWGGEQYF.

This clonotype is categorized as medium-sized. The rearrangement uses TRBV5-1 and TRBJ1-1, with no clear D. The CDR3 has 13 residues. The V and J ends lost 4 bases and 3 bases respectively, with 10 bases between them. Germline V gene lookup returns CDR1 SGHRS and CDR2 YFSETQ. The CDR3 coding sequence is TGCGCCAGCAGCCCTGACATGGACACTGAAGCTTTCTTT. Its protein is CASSPDMDTEAFF.